This is a list of T cell receptor beta chains from one sample in a study of blood T cell repertoires in COVID-19. Clones were sequenced by immunoSEQ multiplex PCR, and TCRdb holds only the in-frame ones, with some missing. The repertoire consists of some 340,000 clones, with over 90% occurring once and the leading ten covering 3.9%. The sequenced sample was PBMCs or T cells enriched from blood (not recorded which). Receptor source: a woman in her 30s who had been exposed to COVID-19. Both conserved end residues are part of each CDR3. Fields, in order: CDR3 protein, CDR3 DNA, D gene, J gene, clone size, V gene. A D gene is named only where the DNA matches it firmly. Size is stated for part of the rows, as once, few or many counts, or as a class when the clone is expanded.

CDR3 protein: CASSLGEDTQYF
CDR3 DNA: TGCGCCAGCAGCTTGGGAGAAGATACGCAGTATTTT
D gene: NA
J gene: TRBJ2-3
clone size: NA
V gene: TRBV5-1

CDR3 protein: CASSLFGGFEPNEKLFF
CDR3 DNA: TGTGCCAGCAGCCTCTTCGGGGGATTTGAGCCTAATGAAAAACTGTTTTTT
D gene: NA
J gene: TRBJ1-4
clone size: NA
V gene: TRBV7-2

CDR3 protein: CASASGEGAYEQYF
CDR3 DNA: TGTGCCTCCGCCTCAGGGGAAGGGGCCTACGAGCAGTACTTC
D gene: NA
J gene: TRBJ2-7
clone size: NA
V gene: TRBV3-1/TRBV3-2

CDR3 protein: CATSRRDRTNYGYTF
CDR3 DNA: TGTGCCACCAGCAGAAGGGACAGGACTAACTATGGCTACACCTTC
D gene: TRBD1
J gene: TRBJ1-2
clone size: NA
V gene: TRBV15

CDR3 protein: CASSFRGTGELGELFF
CDR3 DNA: TGTGCCAGCAGCTTTAGAGGGACAGGGGAGCTCGGGGAGCTGTTTTTT
D gene: TRBD1
J gene: TRBJ2-2
clone size: NA
V gene: TRBV11-3

CDR3 protein: CASSPTRGEKLFF
CDR3 DNA: TGTGCCAGCAGCCCTACCCGGGGAGAAAAACTGTTTTTT
D gene: NA
J gene: TRBJ1-4
clone size: NA
V gene: TRBV4-2

CDR3 protein: CASRVQGIFDEQFF
CDR3 DNA: TGTGCCAGCAGGGTACAGGGAATTTTTGATGAGCAGTTCTTC
D gene: NA
J gene: TRBJ2-1
clone size: NA
V gene: TRBV2

CDR3 protein: CASSLEFGGLAKNIQYF
CDR3 DNA: TGTGCCAGCAGCTTGGAATTCGGGGGGTTAGCCAAAAACATTCAGTACTTC
D gene: TRBD2
J gene: TRBJ2-4
clone size: NA
V gene: TRBV5-8

CDR3 protein: CASSLSFSGGPQNIQYF
CDR3 DNA: TGCGCCAGCAGCTTGAGTTTTAGCGGGGGGCCGCAAAACATTCAGTACTTC
D gene: TRBD2
J gene: TRBJ2-4
clone size: NA
V gene: TRBV5-1

CDR3 protein: CASSLSAGGNEQYF
CDR3 DNA: TGCGCCAGCAGCTTGTCGGCAGGGGGGAACGAGCAGTACTTC
D gene: NA
J gene: TRBJ2-7
clone size: NA
V gene: TRBV5-1

CDR3 protein: CASSQGDSNQETQYF
CDR3 DNA: TGCGCCAGCAGCCAAGGAGACAGTAACCAAGAGACCCAGTACTTC
D gene: NA
J gene: TRBJ2-5
clone size: once
V gene: TRBV4-1

CDR3 protein: CASSQDPGRANYGYTF
CDR3 DNA: TGTGCCAGCAGCCAAGATCCAGGCAGAGCTAACTATGGCTACACCTTC
D gene: NA
J gene: TRBJ1-2
clone size: NA
V gene: TRBV3-1/TRBV3-2

CDR3 protein: CASSISLRDRQSSNQPQHF
CDR3 DNA: TGTGCCAGTAGTATATCCCTCCGGGACAGACAATCGAGCAATCAGCCCCAGCATTTT
D gene: TRBD1
J gene: TRBJ1-5
clone size: few
V gene: TRBV19

CDR3 protein: CASSLLSTGGSPLHF
CDR3 DNA: TGTGCCAGCAGCTTACTGTCCACTGGTGGTTCACCCCTCCACTTT
D gene: NA
J gene: TRBJ1-6
clone size: NA
V gene: TRBV11-2

CDR3 protein: CASSPWASSTDTQYF
CDR3 DNA: TGTGCCAGCAGCCCTTGGGCTAGCAGCACAGATACGCAGTATTTT
D gene: NA
J gene: TRBJ2-3
clone size: NA
V gene: TRBV7-8

CDR3 protein: CASSLSTSVRAGELFF
CDR3 DNA: TGCGCCAGCAGCTTATCGACTAGCGTACGGGCCGGGGAGCTGTTTTTT
D gene: TRBD2
J gene: TRBJ2-2
clone size: NA
V gene: TRBV5-1

CDR3 protein: CASSYFTGTGDEKLFF
CDR3 DNA: TGTGCCAGCAGTTACTTTACCGGGACAGGGGATGAAAAACTGTTTTTT
D gene: TRBD1
J gene: TRBJ1-4
clone size: NA
V gene: TRBV6-5

CDR3 protein: CASSYVGRTGELFF
CDR3 DNA: TGTGCCAGCAGCTATGTGGGCCGGACCGGGGAGCTGTTTTTT
D gene: NA
J gene: TRBJ2-2
clone size: NA
V gene: TRBV3-1/TRBV3-2

CDR3 protein: CASSIPTGGIPEAFF
CDR3 DNA: TGTGCCAGTAGTATCCCGACAGGGGGAATACCTGAAGCTTTCTTT
D gene: TRBD1
J gene: TRBJ1-1
clone size: NA
V gene: TRBV19

CDR3 protein: CASSLGLRQGNSPLHF
CDR3 DNA: TGTGCCAGCAGCTTGGGACTCCGGCAGGGCAATTCACCCCTCCACTTT
D gene: NA
J gene: TRBJ1-6
clone size: NA
V gene: TRBV7-3

CDR3 protein: CASSSAGNRETQYF
CDR3 DNA: TGTGCCAGCTCATCGGCCGGGAACAGAGAGACCCAGTACTTC
D gene: NA
J gene: TRBJ2-5
clone size: NA
V gene: TRBV18

CDR3 protein: CASSPQTGWVEQYF
CDR3 DNA: TGTGCCAGCAGCCCGCAGACAGGCTGGGTCGAGCAGTACTTC
D gene: NA
J gene: TRBJ2-7
clone size: NA
V gene: TRBV11-2

CDR3 protein: CASSQARQGFLPLHF
CDR3 DNA: TGTGCCAGCAGCCAAGCGCGACAGGGATTTTTACCCCTCCACTTT
D gene: TRBD1
J gene: TRBJ1-6
clone size: NA
V gene: TRBV3-1/TRBV3-2

CDR3 protein: CASSPRDNTEAFF
CDR3 DNA: TGTGCCAGCAGCCCCCGGGATAACACTGAAGCTTTCTTT
D gene: NA
J gene: TRBJ1-1
clone size: NA
V gene: TRBV13

CDR3 protein: CASSYSKDRERGIYYGYTF
CDR3 DNA: TGTGCCAGCAGTTACTCGAAGGACAGGGAGAGGGGGATTTACTATGGCTACACCTTC
D gene: TRBD1
J gene: TRBJ1-2
clone size: NA
V gene: TRBV6-2/TRBV6-3

CDR3 protein: CASSLGTPGKYNEQFF
CDR3 DNA: TGCGCCAGCAGCTTGGGGACTCCCGGGAAGTACAATGAGCAGTTCTTC
D gene: NA
J gene: TRBJ2-1
clone size: NA
V gene: TRBV5-1

CDR3 protein: CASSLGGIVKTQYF
CDR3 DNA: TGTGCCAGCAGCCTCGGAGGGATAGTAAAGACCCAGTACTTC
D gene: NA
J gene: TRBJ2-5
clone size: NA
V gene: TRBV7-6

CDR3 protein: CATRRDGGNEKLFF
CDR3 DNA: TGTGCCACCAGACGGGACGGAGGGAATGAAAAACTGTTTTTT
D gene: NA
J gene: TRBJ1-4
clone size: NA
V gene: TRBV10-3

CDR3 protein: CASSQMGGGNQPQHF
CDR3 DNA: TGTGCCAGCAGCCAGATGGGAGGGGGCAATCAGCCCCAGCATTTT
D gene: NA
J gene: TRBJ1-5
clone size: NA
V gene: TRBV3-1/TRBV3-2

CDR3 protein: CASSETPRGLIGGYTF
CDR3 DNA: TGTGCCAGCAGTGAAACGCCCAGGGGGCTTATTGGCGGCTACACCTTC
D gene: TRBD1
J gene: TRBJ1-2
clone size: once
V gene: TRBV6-4

CDR3 protein: CASSPGQGTTGELFF
CDR3 DNA: TGTGCCAGCAGCCCGGGACAGGGGACCACCGGGGAGCTGTTTTTT
D gene: TRBD1
J gene: TRBJ2-2
clone size: NA
V gene: TRBV9

CDR3 protein: CASSQTGRVTEAFF
CDR3 DNA: TGCGCCAGCAGCCAGACAGGCCGGGTCACTGAAGCTTTCTTT
D gene: NA
J gene: TRBJ1-1
clone size: NA
V gene: TRBV5-1

CDR3 protein: CSVIPLGAGGRREKLFF
CDR3 DNA: TGCAGCGTAATCCCCCTGGGCGCAGGGGGCAGGAGGGAAAAACTGTTTTTT
D gene: TRBD1
J gene: TRBJ1-4
clone size: NA
V gene: TRBV29-1

CDR3 protein: CASSMGQGAGYPEAFF
CDR3 DNA: TGTGCCAGTAGTATGGGACAGGGGGCTGGATATCCTGAAGCTTTCTTT
D gene: TRBD1
J gene: TRBJ1-1
clone size: once
V gene: TRBV19

CDR3 protein: CASSEGDRASPLHF
CDR3 DNA: TGTGCCAGCAGTGAAGGGGACAGGGCTTCACCCCTCCACTTT
D gene: TRBD1
J gene: TRBJ1-6
clone size: NA
V gene: TRBV2

CDR3 protein: CASSLASGGSGETQYF
CDR3 DNA: TGTGCCAGCAGCTTGGCCAGCGGGGGCAGTGGAGAGACCCAGTACTTC
D gene: TRBD2
J gene: TRBJ2-5
clone size: NA
V gene: TRBV5-4

CDR3 protein: CASSYSLRVINQETQYF
CDR3 DNA: TGTGCCAGCAGTTACTCACTCAGGGTGATAAATCAAGAGACCCAGTACTTC
D gene: NA
J gene: TRBJ2-5
clone size: NA
V gene: TRBV6-2/TRBV6-3

CDR3 protein: CASSLAGRGSTEAFF
CDR3 DNA: TGTGCCAGCAGCTTAGCTGGCAGGGGGAGCACTGAAGCTTTCTTT
D gene: TRBD1
J gene: TRBJ1-1
clone size: NA
V gene: TRBV7-8

CDR3 protein: CASSLAAGPQHF
CDR3 DNA: TGCGCCAGCAGCCTCGCGGCCGGGCCCCAGCATTTT
D gene: NA
J gene: TRBJ1-5
clone size: NA
V gene: TRBV4-3

CDR3 protein: CASSLLGSSYEQYF
CDR3 DNA: TGTGCCAGCAGCTTATTGGGCAGCTCCTACGAGCAGTACTTC
D gene: NA
J gene: TRBJ2-7
clone size: few
V gene: TRBV7-2

CDR3 protein: CASRSPGHEETQYF
CDR3 DNA: TGCGCCAGCAGATCCCCGGGACACGAAGAGACCCAGTACTTC
D gene: NA
J gene: TRBJ2-5
clone size: NA
V gene: TRBV5-1